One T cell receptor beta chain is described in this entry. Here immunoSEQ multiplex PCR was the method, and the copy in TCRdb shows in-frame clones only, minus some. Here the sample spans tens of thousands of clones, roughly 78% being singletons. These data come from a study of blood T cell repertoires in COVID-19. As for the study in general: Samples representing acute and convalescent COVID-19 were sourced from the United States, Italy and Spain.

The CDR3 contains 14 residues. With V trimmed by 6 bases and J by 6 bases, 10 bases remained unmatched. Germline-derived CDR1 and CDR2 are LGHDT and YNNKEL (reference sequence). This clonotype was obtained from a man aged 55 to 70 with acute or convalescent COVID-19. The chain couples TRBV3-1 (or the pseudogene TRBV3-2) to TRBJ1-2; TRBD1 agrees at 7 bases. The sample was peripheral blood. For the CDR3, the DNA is TGTGCCAGCAGACCACCGGGACAGCTGAATGGCTACACCTTC. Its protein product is CASRPPGQLNGYTF.